The sequence of this TCR beta chain was determined in a study of kidney transplant recipient with SARS-CoV-2 infection. In its sample, this clonotype was seen many times. MiXCR was run by TCRdb on the reads, yielding one entry per CDR3 protein. The data show about 240,000 distinct CDR3 sequences, about 28% seen once. Germline V gives CDR1 SGHNT, CDR2 YYREEE (reference sequence). Trimming took 4 bases from V and 4 from J; bases not matched to a gene: 10. The CDR3 has 16 amino acids. This clonotype was sampled from a young adult male patient who had COVID-19 and was a kidney transplant recipient. Certain T cells may be donor cells from the graft. This chain links TRBV5-4 with TRBJ2-3; 9 bases are a match to TRBD1. Material: a blood sample, obtained at baseline and on roughly day 110 from a kidney transplant recipient. The CDR3 protein is CASSIPTGGRSDTQYF. CDR3 DNA: TGTGCCAGCAGCATACCTACAGGGGGCCGATCAGATACGCAGTATTTT.